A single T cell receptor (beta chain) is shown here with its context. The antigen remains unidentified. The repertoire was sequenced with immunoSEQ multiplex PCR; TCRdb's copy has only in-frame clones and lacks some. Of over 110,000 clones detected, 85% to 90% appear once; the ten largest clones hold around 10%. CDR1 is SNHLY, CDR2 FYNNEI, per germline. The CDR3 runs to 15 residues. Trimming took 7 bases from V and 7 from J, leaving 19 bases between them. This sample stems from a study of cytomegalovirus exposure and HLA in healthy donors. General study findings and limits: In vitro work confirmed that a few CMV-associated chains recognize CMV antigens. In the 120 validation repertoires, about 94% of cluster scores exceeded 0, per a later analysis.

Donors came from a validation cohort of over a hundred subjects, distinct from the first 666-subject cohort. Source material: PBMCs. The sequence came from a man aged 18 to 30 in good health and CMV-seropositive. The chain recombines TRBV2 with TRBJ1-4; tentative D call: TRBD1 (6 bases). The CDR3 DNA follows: TGTGCCAGCACGAGCGAGGGCCAAGGGGGTGAAAAACTGTTTTTT. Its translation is CASTSEGQGGEKLFF.